This T cell receptor beta chain was documented in a study of blood T cell repertoires in COVID-19. Original data processing: Counts of nucleated cells, estimated from reference gene primer amplification, were obtained. The table came from immunoSEQ multiplex PCR; TCRdb's copy has only in-frame clones and leaves some out. D and trimming come from the DNA, and the V and J calls and clone size come from that table. The table includes 100,000 or so clones, around 80% detected once. V was pared by 1 base and J by 2 bases, with 13 bases between. Germline V gene sequence: CDR1 MGHRA, CDR2 YSYEKL. This CDR3 is 16 amino acids long.

The sample consisted of peripheral blood. This TCR was recovered from a man in his fifties with active or convalescent COVID-19. J is TRBJ2-3 and V is TRBV4-1; a weak D match, TRBD2 (6 bases). This CDR3 reads CASSQGVGRATDTQYF. The CDR3 bases are TGCGCCAGCAGCCAAGGAGTCGGGAGAGCCACAGATACGCAGTATTTT.